This record looks at one T cell receptor (beta chain) sequence and its context. Its target is not known. The sample belongs to a study of cytomegalovirus exposure and HLA in healthy donors. Study-wide points: According to a later analysis, TCR clusters from the first cohort tended to co-occur in the 90 to 150 validation repertoires. A few chains linked to CMV were shown in vitro to be specific for CMV antigens.

A roughly 120-subject validation cohort, separate from the roughly 680-subject first cohort, supplied the donors. Some clones are missing from TCRdb's copy, which holds only in-frame ones; the method was immunoSEQ multiplex PCR. The sample has some 61,000 clones, around 97% seen once. Germline V gene sequence: CDR1 MNHEY, CDR2 SMNVEV (reference sequence). V shed 7 bases and J 8 bases; nucleotides not matched to a gene: 5. The CDR3 has 12 amino acids. This receptor was obtained from a woman between 18 and 30 years old in good health and CMV-seropositive. The chain links TRBV27 to TRBJ1-2; 9 bases are a match to TRBD1. Sample: PBMCs. CDR3 sequence reads: CASKDRGYGYTF. As DNA, the CDR3 is TGTGCCAGCAAGGACAGGGGCTACGGCTACACCTTC.